One sample yielded the 20 T cell receptor beta chains listed below, sequenced in a study of CD8+CD57+ T cells in acquired aplastic anemia. Genomic DNA, serving as template, underwent TCR beta VDJ and CDR3 profiling. TCRdb reanalysed the reads using MiXCR and keeps one entry per CDR3 protein. Among more than 95,000 distinct CDR3 sequences listed, approximately 36% were seen once. The patients chosen for sequencing had shown expansion of CD8+CD57+ cells (detected by flow cytometry). Material: sorted CD4+, CD8+, or CD8+CD57+ T cells (not recorded which) from PBMCs. The receptors originated from a human donor with aplastic anemia.

This clonotype was observed many times. The rearrangement uses TRBV2 and TRBJ2-1, with 11 bases fitting TRBD2. CDR3 length: 15 amino acids. Trimming removed 3 bases from V and 7 bases from J; junction bases left unmatched: 5. CDR1 is SNHLY and CDR2 is FYNNEI in the germline V gene. The CDR3 region has the DNA TGTGCCAGCAGTGATTTAGCGGGGGGGTCGAATGAGCAGTTCTTC. Translated, it gives CASSDLAGGSNEQFF.

Note on this clonotype: A read error may explain this, as a much larger clone is one base away. This chain connects TRBV11-3 to TRBJ2-7; D gene ambiguous. Germline V gene data show CDR1 as SGHNT and CDR2 as YENEEA. The CDR3 covers 13 residues. CDR3: CASSFVGAKCRNV. CDR3 bases: TGTGCCAGCAGCTTTGTAGGCGCTAAGTGCCGAAATGTC.

Comments on this clonotype: An end of the junction differs from the germline gene, which may be a read error. This chain connects TRBV5-4 to TRBJ2-7, with TRBD1 identical over 8 bases. The CDR3 spans 15 residues. Germline V gives CDR1 SGHNT, CDR2 YYREEE (reference sequence). CDR3 sequence (DNA): TGTGCCAGCGGCTTGGAAGGACAGGGTATCTACGAGCAGTACTTC. It specifies CASGLEGQGIYEQYF. Supplemented by reference TRBV5-4 and TRBJ2-7, the full variable domain reads ETGVTQSPTHLIKTRGQQVTLRCSSQSGHNTVSWYQQALGQGPQFIFQYYREEENGRGNFPPRFSGLQFPNYSSELNVNALELDDSALYLCASGLEGQGIYEQYFGPGTRLTVT.

The chain carries TRBV7-8 and TRBJ2-7; D perhaps matches TRBD1 (6 bases). V was cut by 6 bases and J by 2 bases, with 17 bases left in between. The CDR3 runs to 15 residues. Germline loops: CDR1 SGHVS, CDR2 FQNEAQ. The CDR3 DNA reads as TGTGCCAGCAGTTATGAGACAGGAAGGGCCTACGAGCAGTACTTC. Protein sequence: CASSYETGRAYEQYF.

The rearrangement joins TRBV18 to TRBJ1-1; 8 nucleotides match TRBD1. The CDR3 is made up of 14 amino acids. Germline V gives CDR1 KGHSH, CDR2 LQKENI. The V gene end was trimmed by 5 bases and the J gene end by 4 bases; junction bases not matched to a gene: 6. CDR3 nucleotides: TGTGCCAGCTCATCCGACAGGGGTGGCACTGAAGCTTTCTTT. Translation gives CASSSDRGGTEAFF.

In its sample, this clonotype was seen many times. The chain uses TRBV5-1 and TRBJ2-2; 10 bases agree with TRBD2. CDR3 length: 15 amino acids. J gave up 5 bases and V 7 bases, and 8 bases lay outside the gene matches. The germline V gene has CDR1 SGHRS and CDR2 YFSETQ. In DNA, the CDR3 is TGCGCCAGCGTCAGCGGGGGGGCAAGAACCGGGGAGCTGTTTTTT. This translates into CASVSGGARTGELFF. Supplemented by reference TRBV5-1 and TRBJ2-2, the full variable domain reads KAGVTQTPRYLIKTRGQQVTLSCSPISGHRSVSWYQQTPGQGLQFLFEYFSETQRNKGNFPGRFSGRQFSNSRSEMNVSTLELGDSALYLCASVSGGARTGELFFGEGSRLTVL.

This clonotype was found a few times. The chain has TRBV30 and TRBJ2-5; TRBD1 matches at 7 bases. V was clipped by 4 bases and J by 5 bases; unmatched bases: 4. The V gene's germline CDR1 is GTSNPN and CDR2 SVGIG (reference sequence). The CDR3 is made up of 12 amino acids. The CDR3 bases are TGTGCCTGGAACAGGGGTCGGGAGACCCAGTACTTC. Its translation: CAWNRGRETQYF.

The chain uses TRBV2 and TRBJ2-5; no clear D gene. Trimming removed 4 bases at V and 0 bases at J, with 3 bases between. CDR1 SNHLY and CDR2 FYNNEI come from the germline V gene. The CDR3 is made up of 12 amino acids. CDR3 sequence: CASSGYQETQYF. The CDR3 coding sequence is TGTGCCAGCAGTGGATACCAAGAGACCCAGTACTTC.

The table lists this clonotype with many counts. The CDR3 bases are TGCGCCAGCAGCCAAGGTTGGACTAGCGGGGGTCGTTTCGAGCAGTACTTC. Amino acid sequence: CASSQGWTSGGRFEQYF. The rearrangement uses TRBV4-3 and TRBJ2-7, with 13 positions matching TRBD2. Germline V gives CDR1 LGHNA, CDR2 YSLEER. V was pared by 1 base and J by 6 bases, with 9 bases of the junction left unmatched. The CDR3 consists of 17 residues.

In this sample, this clonotype turned up many times. The gene calls are TRBV9 and TRBJ1-2; D not certain. The CDR3 covers 14 residues. Germline V gene data show CDR1 as SGDLS and CDR2 as YYNGEE. V dropped 0 bases and J dropped 8 bases, with 14 bases sitting between them. Here the CDR3 reads CASSVETSRGGYTF. DNA of the CDR3: TGTGCCAGCAGCGTAGAAACGAGCCGTGGAGGCTACACCTTC.

Comment on this clonotype: The junction departs from the called germline gene at one end, perhaps through a read error. This chain joins TRBV10-2 and TRBJ1-2; 10 bases line up with TRBD1. Looked up from germline, CDR1 is WSHSY and CDR2 is SAAADI. The CDR3 is made up of 14 amino acids. The CDR3 coding sequence is TGCGCCTGCAGCTCCGGGACAGGGGAAAGTGGCTACACCTTC. It codes for CACSSGTGESGYTF.

This clonotype has ten or more counts. The rearrangement uses TRBV7-8 and TRBJ1-3; 7 bases fit TRBD1. This CDR3 has 15 amino acids. CDR1 is SGHVS and CDR2 is FQNEAQ in the germline V gene. Germline trimming cut 6 bases from V and 0 bases from J; bases unmatched to any gene: 5. The CDR3 region has the DNA TGTGCCAGCAGTCCACAGGGGCGCTCTGGAAACACCATATATTTT. Translation gives CASSPQGRSGNTIYF.

The chain combines TRBV7-8 with TRBJ1-2; 8 bases map to TRBD1. V lost 1 base and J lost 8; bases outside the gene matches: 3. There are 13 residues in the CDR3. The germline gives CDR1 SGHVS, CDR2 FQNEAQ. The CDR3, as DNA: TGTGCCAGCAGCTTAGTCAGGGGGCACGGCTACACCTTC. Translated: CASSLVRGHGYTF.

As to this clonotype: Germline and junction disagree at one end, which may indicate a read error. The chain employs TRBV10-2 and TRBJ2-7; D remains unclear. The germline V gene encodes CDR1 WSHSY and CDR2 SAAADI. CDR3 size: 15 residues. The CDR3 DNA sequence: TGTGCCAGCAGTGTCACGGTCAGGTATAGCAACGAGCAGTACTTC. It codes for CASSVTVRYSNEQYF.

V and J are TRBV3-1 and TRBJ1-2, with no clear D. The CDR3 is made up of 15 amino acids. Trimming stripped 0 bases from V and 8 bases from J, with 16 bases between. Germline loops: CDR1 LGHDT, CDR2 YNNKEL (reference sequence). The CDR3 sequence is CASSQEGDGREGYTF. The CDR3 nucleotides read TGTGCCAGCAGCCAAGAAGGTGACGGCCGAGAAGGCTACACCTTC.

This clonotype was seen a handful of times. A much larger clonotype is one base distant, so this may be a read error. This rearrangement joins TRBV5-1 to TRBJ1-1; TRBD1 aligns across 8 bases. Germline values: CDR1 SGHRS, CDR2 YFSETQ. CDR3 length: 15 amino acids. In DNA, the CDR3 is TGCGCCAGCAGCTACGATGGACAGGGTGGGACTGAAGCTCTCTTT. This sequence encodes CASSYDGQGGTEALF. The complete variable domain, with remaining parts taken from reference TRBV5-1 and TRBJ1-1, reads KAGVTQTPRYLIKTRGQQVTLSCSPISGHRSVSWYQQTPGQGLQFLFEYFSETQRNKGNFPGRFSGRQFSNSRSEMNVSTLELGDSALYLCASSYDGQGGTEALFGQGTRLTVV.

This clonotype was seen a handful of times. The genes are TRBV6-1 and TRBJ1-4, with TRBD1 as a possible D gene (5 bases). Deletions cut 3 bases from V and 3 bases from J, with 11 bases between. This CDR3 is built from 15 residues. Germline V gives CDR1 MNHNS, CDR2 SASEGT. CDR3 coding DNA: TGTGCCAGCAGTGAGGGGCGAGGGCCTAATGAAAAACTGTTTTTT. The encoded protein is CASSEGRGPNEKLFF.

This clonotype came up a few times. This chain connects TRBV14 to TRBJ2-7, with D uncertain. The V and J ends lost 1 base and 2 bases respectively, with 12 bases between them. The CDR3 contains 15 residues. Germline-derived CDR1 and CDR2 are SGHDN and FVKESK. The CDR3 DNA reads as TGTGCCAGCAGCCAAGGCCTGGCAGGACCCTACGAGCAGTACGTC. Translation gives CASSQGLAGPYEQYV.

The chain employs TRBV27 and TRBJ2-7, with D possibly being TRBD1 (5 bases). Germline assignment: CDR1 MNHEY and CDR2 SMNVEV (reference sequence). Trimming took off 2 bases at V and 7 bases at J, with 21 bases between the two ends. The CDR3 loop spans 16 amino acids. The CDR3 nucleotides read TGTGCCAGCAGTTTAAGTCGCTGTGCAGGGTCGGTAGAGCAGTACTTC. Amino acid sequence: CASSLSRCAGSVEQYF.

The genes are TRBV29-1 and TRBJ1-2; D might be TRBD1 (6 bases). The germline CDR1 and CDR2 sequences are SQVTM and ANQGSEA. The CDR3 spans 14 residues. Trimming left V 5 bases short and J 0 bases short, with 13 bases between. The CDR3 DNA sequence: TGCAGCGTTAGTACAGGGTATCCTAACTATGGCTACACCTTC. Protein: CSVSTGYPNYGYTF.